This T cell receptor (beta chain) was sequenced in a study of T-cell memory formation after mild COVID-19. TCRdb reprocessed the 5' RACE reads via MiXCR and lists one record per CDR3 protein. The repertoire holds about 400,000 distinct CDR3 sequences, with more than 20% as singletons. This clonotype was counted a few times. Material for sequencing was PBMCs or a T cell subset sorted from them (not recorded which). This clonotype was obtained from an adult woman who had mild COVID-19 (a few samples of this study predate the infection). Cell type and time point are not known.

CDR3 DNA: TGCAGCGTTGAATATGCTAGCGCCGAGCAGTACTTC. The encoded protein is CSVEYASAEQYF. The V call is TRBV29-1, the J call TRBJ2-7; D may be TRBD2 (6 bases). Germline CDR1 is SQVTM and CDR2 is ANQGSEA. The V gene lost 2 bases and the J gene lost 6 bases, with 11 bases spanning the gap. The CDR3 sequence is 12 residues long.